These T cell receptor beta chains were read from a single sample in a study of blood T cell repertoires in COVID-19. Clones were read by immunoSEQ multiplex PCR, and TCRdb kept only the in-frame ones, dropping some. The table has 110,000 or so clones, about 88% seen once. Material for sequencing was peripheral blood. The receptors stem from a woman between 65 and 79 years old who had recovered from COVID-19. The CDR3 runs from the conserved cysteine through the conserved F or W. A D gene is named only where the DNA matches it firmly. Clone size, where shown, is once, few, many, or a class for clones that have expanded.

d_call	v_call	clone_size	j_call	cdr3_aa	cdr3_nt
TRBD1	TRBV7-9	.	TRBJ2-7	CASSLGGTGRTYEQYF	TGTGCCAGCAGCTTAGGAGGGACAGGGAGGACCTACGAGCAGTACTTC
.	TRBV4-2	.	TRBJ2-3	CASSQDIAPSTDTQYF	TGTGCCAGCAGCCAAGATATAGCGCCGAGCACAGATACGCAGTATTTT
.	TRBV28	few	TRBJ1-2	CASSPRQFFYGYTF	TGTGCCAGCAGCCCCCGACAGTTCTTCTATGGCTACACCTTC
TRBD1	TRBV6-2/TRBV6-3	.	TRBJ1-6	CASSYTAGTGDSPLHF	TGTGCCAGCAGTTACACAGCCGGGACAGGGGATTCACCCCTCCACTTT
TRBD1	TRBV7-2	once	TRBJ1-2	CASSSPDRGDYGYTF	TGTGCCAGCAGCTCCCCCGACAGGGGAGACTATGGCTACACCTTC
TRBD2	TRBV9	.	TRBJ2-5	CASSDGLAQLRTQYF	TGTGCCAGCAGCGACGGACTAGCGCAACTGAGGACCCAGTACTTC
TRBD1	TRBV28	.	TRBJ2-5	CASSDRGRTETQYF	TGTGCCAGCAGTGACAGGGGGCGGACAGAGACCCAGTACTTC
TRBD2	TRBV11-3	.	TRBJ2-7	CASSPTGRASEQYF	TGTGCCAGCAGCCCGACCGGGAGGGCCAGCGAGCAGTACTTC
.	TRBV21-1	.	TRBJ2-6	CARPGVVVSGANVLTF	TGTGCCCGGCCGGGGGTTGTGGTCTCTGGGGCCAACGTCCTGACTTTC
.	TRBV19	.	TRBJ2-3	CASSIGRVGTDTQYF	TGTGCCAGTAGTATCGGCAGGGTTGGAACAGATACGCAGTATTTT
.	TRBV4-3	.	TRBJ1-1	CASSLGWGGDTEAFF	TGCGCCAGCAGCCTTGGATGGGGGGGGGACACTGAAGCTTTCTTT
.	TRBV27	.	TRBJ1-6	CASSLWAGYGSPLHF	TGTGCCAGCAGTTTATGGGCAGGGTACGGTTCACCCCTCCACTTT
.	TRBV9	.	TRBJ2-1	CASSAQGSYNEQFF	TGTGCCAGCAGCGCCCAGGGGTCCTACAATGAGCAGTTCTTC
TRBD2	TRBV24-1	.	TRBJ2-5	CATSDRRLAGLETQYF	TGTGCCACCAGTGACCGAAGACTAGCGGGGTTAGAGACCCAGTACTTC
TRBD2	TRBV18	once	TRBJ2-1	CASSLNPLAGSYNEQFF	TGTGCCAGCTCATTGAACCCCTTAGCGGGGAGCTACAATGAGCAGTTCTTC
TRBD2	TRBV5-4	.	TRBJ2-3	CASSAGLAGSTDTQYF	TGTGCCAGCAGCGCCGGACTAGCGGGAAGCACAGATACGCAGTATTTT
.	TRBV6-1	.	TRBJ2-1	CASSERRETEQFF	TGTGCCAGCAGTGAAAGACGGGAGACTGAGCAGTTCTTC
.	TRBV7-9	few	TRBJ2-7	CASSFTGPYEQYF	TGTGCCAGCAGCTTCACAGGCCCCTACGAGCAGTACTTC
.	TRBV11-2	.	TRBJ2-3	CASSVEAGTQYF	TGTGCCAGCAGCGTAGAAGCGGGTACGCAGTATTTT
.	TRBV6-1	.	TRBJ2-3	CASSEVGGSTQYF	TGTGCCAGCAGTGAAGTGGGGGGTAGTACGCAGTATTTT
.	TRBV5-5	.	TRBJ2-5	CASSLGGEETQYF	TGTGCCAGCAGCTTGGGGGGAGAGGAGACCCAGTACTTC
TRBD2	TRBV18	.	TRBJ2-1	CASSPPGLAGEQFF	TGTGCCAGCTCCCCCCCGGGACTAGCGGGTGAGCAGTTCTTC
TRBD1	TRBV6-8	.	TRBJ2-5	CASSYLWDSQETQYF	TGTGCCAGCAGTTATTTATGGGACAGCCAAGAGACCCAGTACTTC
TRBD2	TRBV19	.	TRBJ2-7	CASSGSTSGPAYEQYF	TGTGCCAGTAGTGGGAGTACTAGCGGGCCGGCCTACGAGCAGTACTTC
.	TRBV7-2	.	TRBJ2-5	CASSLAPGSFQETQYF	TGTGCCAGCAGCTTAGCGCCGGGATCCTTCCAAGAGACCCAGTACTTC
.	TRBV27	.	TRBJ2-1	CASRRTTTQQFF	TGTGCCAGCAGGAGAACCACTACCCAACAGTTCTTC
.	TRBV11-1	few	TRBJ2-2	CASSFIETANTGELFF	TGTGCCAGCAGCTTTATAGAGACAGCAAACACCGGGGAGCTGTTTTTT
TRBD1	TRBV5-4	.	TRBJ1-2	CASSRGQGSFYGYTF	TGTGCCAGCAGCCGGGGACAGGGATCTTTCTATGGCTACACCTTC
.	TRBV5-5	.	TRBJ1-1	CASSLAGGLNTEAFF	TGTGCCAGCAGCTTGGCGGGGGGGTTAAACACTGAAGCTTTCTTT
TRBD1	TRBV5-1	.	TRBJ1-3	CASSYGQGAHGNTIYF	TGCGCCAGCAGCTACGGTCAGGGGGCCCACGGAAACACCATATATTTT
.	TRBV10-3	few	TRBJ2-2	CAISESRTTGELFF	TGTGCCATCAGTGAATCCAGGACAACCGGGGAGCTGTTTTTT
TRBD1	TRBV28	.	TRBJ2-3	CASSLYRQGTDTQYF	TGTGCCAGCAGTTTATACCGACAGGGTACAGATACGCAGTATTTT
TRBD1	TRBV2	.	TRBJ1-4	CASRTGTENEKLFF	TGTGCCAGCAGAACCGGGACAGAGAATGAAAAACTGTTTTTT
.	TRBV28	.	TRBJ2-5	CASSPRGGNQETQYF	TGTGCCAGCAGTCCCAGGGGTGGCAACCAAGAGACCCAGTACTTC
TRBD1	TRBV7-2	.	TRBJ2-2	CASTFGGFWGQGNTGELFF	TGTGCCAGCACCTTCGGGGGTTTTTGGGGACAGGGAAACACCGGGGAGCTGTTTTTT
TRBD1	TRBV5-4	.	TRBJ1-6	CASSSRVGQGSPLHF	TGTGCCAGCAGCTCTCGTGTGGGACAGGGATCACCCCTCCACTTT
.	TRBV12-2	.	TRBJ2-3	CASRLVGGPREADTQYF	TGTGCAAGTCGCTTAGTAGGTGGCCCAAGGGAGGCAGATACGCAGTATTTT
TRBD2	TRBV9	.	TRBJ2-1	CASSPRGASGTPTSSYNEQFF	TGTGCCAGCAGCCCCCGAGGGGCTAGCGGGACACCAACGAGCTCCTACAATGAGCAGTTCTTC
TRBD2	TRBV6-6	.	TRBJ2-5	CASAGGGAGETQYF	TGTGCCAGCGCCGGGGGGGGCGCGGGAGAGACCCAGTACTTC
.	TRBV24-1	.	TRBJ2-1	CATSGTASGNEQFF	TGTGCCACCAGTGGGACAGCTAGCGGTAATGAGCAGTTCTTC
TRBD1	TRBV9	.	TRBJ1-1	CARGQPYDFTEAFF	TGTGCCAGGGGACAGCCGTATGACTTCACTGAAGCTTTCTTT
.	TRBV21-1	.	TRBJ1-4	CASIWGRGNEKLFF	.
TRBD1	TRBV9	.	TRBJ1-1	CASSVAGQGINTEAFF	TGTGCCAGCAGCGTAGCGGGACAGGGAATTAACACTGAAGCTTTCTTT
TRBD2	TRBV6-2/TRBV6-3	.	TRBJ2-7	CASSYVRGGYEQYF	TGTGCCAGCAGTTACGTGCGGGGGGGCTACGAGCAGTACTTC
.	TRBV18	.	TRBJ1-2	CASSPNGANYGYTF	TGTGCCAGCTCACCGAACGGAGCTAACTATGGCTACACCTTC
TRBD2	TRBV5-4	.	TRBJ2-1	CASSSPGRDEQFF	TGTGCCAGCAGCTCCCCAGGGAGGGATGAGCAGTTCTTC
.	TRBV6-5	.	TRBJ1-3	CASSYGTAGNTIYF	TGTGCCAGCAGTTACGGGACTGCTGGAAACACCATATATTTT
.	TRBV6-6	.	TRBJ2-7	CASSPPWGEGYEQYF	TGTGCCAGCAGCCCTCCCTGGGGCGAAGGCTACGAGCAGTACTTC
.	TRBV5-5	.	TRBJ2-7	CASSLGVGVYEQYF	TGTGCCAGCAGCTTGGGCGTGGGAGTGTACGAGCAGTACTTC
TRBD2	TRBV5-4	.	TRBJ2-1	CASSLAGGLAGINEQFF	TGTGCCAGCAGCTTGGCCGGGGGACTAGCGGGGATCAATGAGCAGTTCTTC
TRBD2	TRBV7-9	.	TRBJ2-5	CASALAGGLETQYF	TGTGCCAGCGCGCTAGCGGGAGGGTTGGAGACCCAGTACTTC
TRBD2	TRBV4-1	.	TRBJ2-7	CASSQDTSGLSSYEQYF	TGCGCCAGCAGCCAAGATACTAGCGGGCTTAGCTCCTACGAGCAGTACTTC
TRBD2	TRBV19	.	TRBJ2-3	CASSLGGTGTDTQYF	TGTGCCAGTAGCCTCGGGGGGACCGGGACAGATACGCAGTATTTT